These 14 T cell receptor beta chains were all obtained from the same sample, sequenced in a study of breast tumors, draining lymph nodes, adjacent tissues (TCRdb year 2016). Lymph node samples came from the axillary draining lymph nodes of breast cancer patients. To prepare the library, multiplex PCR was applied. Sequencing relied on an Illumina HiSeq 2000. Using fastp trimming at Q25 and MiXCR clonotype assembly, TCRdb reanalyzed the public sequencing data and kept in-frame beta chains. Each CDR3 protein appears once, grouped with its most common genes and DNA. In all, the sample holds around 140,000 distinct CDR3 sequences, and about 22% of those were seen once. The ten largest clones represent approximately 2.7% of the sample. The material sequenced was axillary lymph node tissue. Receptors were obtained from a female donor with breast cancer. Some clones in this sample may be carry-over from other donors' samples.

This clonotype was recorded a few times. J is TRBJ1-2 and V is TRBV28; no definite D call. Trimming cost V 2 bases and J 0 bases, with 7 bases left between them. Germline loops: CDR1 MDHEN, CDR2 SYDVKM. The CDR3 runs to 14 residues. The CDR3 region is CASSLSKANYGYTF. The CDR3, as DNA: TGTGCCAGCAGTTTAAGCAAAGCTAACTATGGCTACACCTTC.

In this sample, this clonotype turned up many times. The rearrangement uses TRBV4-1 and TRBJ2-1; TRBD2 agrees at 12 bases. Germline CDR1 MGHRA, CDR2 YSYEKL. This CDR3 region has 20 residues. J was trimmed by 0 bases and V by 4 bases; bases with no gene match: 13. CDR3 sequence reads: CASSPMGLAGSRNSYNEQFF. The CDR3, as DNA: TGCGCCAGCAGCCCCATGGGACTAGCGGGCTCGAGGAACTCCTACAATGAGCAGTTCTTC.

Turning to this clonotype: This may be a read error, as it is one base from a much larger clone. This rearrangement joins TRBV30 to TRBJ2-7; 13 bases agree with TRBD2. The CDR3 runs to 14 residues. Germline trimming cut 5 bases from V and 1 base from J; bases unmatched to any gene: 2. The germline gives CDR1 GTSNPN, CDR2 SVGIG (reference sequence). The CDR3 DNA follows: TGTGCCTGGGAACTAGCGGGAGGGTCCTACGAGCAGTACTTC. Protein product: CAWELAGGSYEQYF.

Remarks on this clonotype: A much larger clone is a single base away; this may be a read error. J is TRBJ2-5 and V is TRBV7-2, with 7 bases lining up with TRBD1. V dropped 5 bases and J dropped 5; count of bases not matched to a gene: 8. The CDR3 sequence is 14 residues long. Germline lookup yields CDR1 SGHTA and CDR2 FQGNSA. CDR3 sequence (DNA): TGTGCCAGCAGCGGCGGACAGGCCGGGGAGACCCAGTACTTC. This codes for CASSGGQAGETQYF. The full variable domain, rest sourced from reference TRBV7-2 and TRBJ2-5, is GAGVSQSPSNKVTEKGKDVELRCDPISGHTALYWYRQSLGQGLEFLIYFQGNSAPDKSGLPSDRFSAERTGGSVSTLTIQRTQQEDSAVYLCASSGGQAGETQYFGPGTRLLVL.

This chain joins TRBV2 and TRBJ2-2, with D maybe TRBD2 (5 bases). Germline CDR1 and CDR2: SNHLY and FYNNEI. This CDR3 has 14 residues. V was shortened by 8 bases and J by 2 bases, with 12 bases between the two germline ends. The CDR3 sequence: CASVGRGNTGELFF. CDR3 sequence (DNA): TGTGCCAGCGTAGGGAGAGGCAACACCGGGGAGCTGTTTTTT.

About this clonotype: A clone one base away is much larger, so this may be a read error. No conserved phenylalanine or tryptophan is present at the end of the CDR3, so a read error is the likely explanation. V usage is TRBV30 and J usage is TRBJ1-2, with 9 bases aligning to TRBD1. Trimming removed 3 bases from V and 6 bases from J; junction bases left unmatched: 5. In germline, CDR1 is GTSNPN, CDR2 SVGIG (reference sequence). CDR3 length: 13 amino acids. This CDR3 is CAWRQTGGNGYTS. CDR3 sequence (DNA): TGTGCCTGGAGGCAGACAGGGGGAAATGGCTACACCTCC.

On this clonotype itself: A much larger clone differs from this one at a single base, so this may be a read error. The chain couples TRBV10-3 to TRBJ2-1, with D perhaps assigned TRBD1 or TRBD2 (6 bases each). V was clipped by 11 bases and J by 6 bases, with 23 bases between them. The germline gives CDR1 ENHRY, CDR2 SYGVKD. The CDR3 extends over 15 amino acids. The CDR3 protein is CAVTQGGQVGNEQFF. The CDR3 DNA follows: TGTGCCGTCACCCAAGGGGGGCAGGTGGGCAATGAGCAGTTCTTC.

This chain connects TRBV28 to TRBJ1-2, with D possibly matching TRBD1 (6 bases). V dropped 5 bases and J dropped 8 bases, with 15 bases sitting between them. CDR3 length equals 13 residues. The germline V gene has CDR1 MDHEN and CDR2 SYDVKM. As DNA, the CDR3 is TGTGCCAGCAGTCCGGACAGCCCCCGCGGCTACACCTTC. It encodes CASSPDSPRGYTF.

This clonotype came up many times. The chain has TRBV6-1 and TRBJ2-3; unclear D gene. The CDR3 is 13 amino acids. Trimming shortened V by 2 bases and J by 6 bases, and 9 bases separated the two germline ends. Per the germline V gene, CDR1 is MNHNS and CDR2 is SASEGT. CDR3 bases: TGTGCCAGCAGTGAATCTTTCCACGATACGCAGTATTTT. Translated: CASSESFHDTQYF.

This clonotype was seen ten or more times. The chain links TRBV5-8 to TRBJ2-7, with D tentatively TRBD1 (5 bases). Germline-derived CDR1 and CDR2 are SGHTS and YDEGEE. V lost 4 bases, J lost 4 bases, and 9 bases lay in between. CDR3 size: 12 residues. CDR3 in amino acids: CASSRQTYEQYF. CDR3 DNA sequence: TGTGCCAGCAGCCGACAGACTTACGAGCAGTACTTC.

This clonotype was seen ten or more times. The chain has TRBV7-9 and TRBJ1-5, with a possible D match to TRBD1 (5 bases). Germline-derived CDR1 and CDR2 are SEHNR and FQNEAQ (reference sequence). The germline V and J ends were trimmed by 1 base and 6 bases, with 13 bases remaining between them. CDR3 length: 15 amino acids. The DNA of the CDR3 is TGTGCCAGCAGCTTAGGGCCAGGGTCTGGTCAGCCCCAGCATTTT. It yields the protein CASSLGPGSGQPQHF.

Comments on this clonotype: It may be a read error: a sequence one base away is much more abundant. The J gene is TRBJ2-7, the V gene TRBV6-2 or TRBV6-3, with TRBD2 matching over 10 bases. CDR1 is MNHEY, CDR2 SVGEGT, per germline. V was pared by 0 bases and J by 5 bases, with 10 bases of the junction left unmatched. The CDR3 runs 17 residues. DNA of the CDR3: TGTGCCAGCAGTTACTCGCCCCGGGCTAGCGGGAGTAACGAGCAGTACTTC. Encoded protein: CASSYSPRASGSNEQYF.

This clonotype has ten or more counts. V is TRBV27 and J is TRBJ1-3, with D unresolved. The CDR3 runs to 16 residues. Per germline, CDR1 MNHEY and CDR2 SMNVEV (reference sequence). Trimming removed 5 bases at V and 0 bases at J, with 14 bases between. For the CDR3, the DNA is TGTGCCAGCAGTACACGGAAGGGTCTCTCTGGAAACACCATATATTTT. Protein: CASSTRKGLSGNTIYF.

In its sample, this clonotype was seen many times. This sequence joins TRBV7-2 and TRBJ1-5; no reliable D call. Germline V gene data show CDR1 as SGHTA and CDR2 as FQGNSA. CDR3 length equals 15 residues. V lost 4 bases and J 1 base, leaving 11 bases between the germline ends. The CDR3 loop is CASSSGGWSNQPQHF. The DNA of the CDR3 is TGTGCCAGCAGCTCCGGAGGATGGAGCAATCAGCCCCAGCATTTT.